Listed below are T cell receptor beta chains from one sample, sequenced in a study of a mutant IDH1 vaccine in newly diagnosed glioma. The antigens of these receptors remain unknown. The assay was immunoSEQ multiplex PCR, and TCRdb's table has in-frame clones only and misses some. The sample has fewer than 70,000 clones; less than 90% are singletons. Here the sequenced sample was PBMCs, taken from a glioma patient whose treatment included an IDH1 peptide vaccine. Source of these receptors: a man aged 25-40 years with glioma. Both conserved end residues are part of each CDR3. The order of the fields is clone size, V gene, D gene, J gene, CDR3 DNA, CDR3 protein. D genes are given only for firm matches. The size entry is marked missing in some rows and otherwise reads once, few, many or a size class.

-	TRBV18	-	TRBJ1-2	TGTGCCAGCTCACCACCGGACAGCCTCGATTATGGCTACACCTTC	CASSPPDSLDYGYTF
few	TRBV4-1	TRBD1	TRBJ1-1	TGCGCCAGCAGCCAAGACAGGGGGGACACTGAAGCTTTCTTT	CASSQDRGDTEAFF
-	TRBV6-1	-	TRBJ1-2	TGTGCCAGCAGTAGAACAGGGTGGAATGGCTACACCTTC	CASSRTGWNGYTF
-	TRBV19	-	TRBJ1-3	TGTGCCAGTAGTCCCGACAGATTTCTATTCTCTGGAAACACCATATATTTT	CASSPDRFLFSGNTIYF
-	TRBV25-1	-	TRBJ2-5	TGTGCCAGCAGTCCGGGCCCACCTTCCCAGTACTTC	CASSPGPPSQYF
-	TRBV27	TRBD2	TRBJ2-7	TGTGCCAGCAGACGACCCGGACTAGGATCGGTCGAGCAGTACTTC	CASRRPGLGSVEQYF
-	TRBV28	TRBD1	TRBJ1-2	TGTGCCAGCAGCCCATACTACAGGGGGAACTATGGCTACACCTTC	CASSPYYRGNYGYTF
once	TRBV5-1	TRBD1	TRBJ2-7	TGCGCCAGCAGCTTGGATCCGGGACAGAGCTCCTACGAGCAGTACTTC	CASSLDPGQSSYEQYF
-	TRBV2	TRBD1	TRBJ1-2	TGTGCCAGCAAGCGGGACAGGGCGGACTATGGCTACACCTTC	CASKRDRADYGYTF
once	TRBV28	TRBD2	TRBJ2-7	TGTGCCAGCAGTGTTGCAGGGAGTTTAGGCGGGAGTTCCTACGAGCAGTACTTC	CASSVAGSLGGSSYEQYF
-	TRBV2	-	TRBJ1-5	TGTGCCAGCAGTGAACTTCGGGGTGTGGATCAGCCCCAGCATTTT	CASSELRGVDQPQHF
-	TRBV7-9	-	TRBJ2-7	TGTGCCAGCAGCACTTTTGGGAGGTCATGGTACTTC	CASSTFGRSWYF